This is a list of T cell receptor beta chains from one sample in a study of blood T cells in healthy people across ages. In TCRdb, the 5' RACE reads were re-called with MiXCR into one record per CDR3 protein. The sample has 700,000 to 950,000 distinct CDR3 sequences, 55% to 70% seen once. The specimen sequenced was blood. These receptors were taken from a man aged 25-45 years in good health. The CDR3 runs from the conserved cysteine through the conserved F or W. The order of the fields is J gene, D gene, clone size, V gene, CDR3 protein, CDR3 DNA. The D gene is left open where the match is weak. Size tells how often a clone was seen (once, few, many) or the class of an expanded clone, and some rows leave it out.

>TRBJ2-3|NA|once|TRBV9
CASSGEARDTQYF
TGTGCCAGCAGCGGGGAGGCGCGGGATACGCAGTATTTT
>TRBJ1-4|NA|NA|TRBV29-1
CSVDDREKLFF
TGCAGCGTCGACGACAGGGAAAAACTGTTTTTT
>TRBJ1-2|TRBD1|few|TRBV29-1
CSVSTGGVGYTF
TGCAGCGTGTCGACAGGGGGAGTCGGCTACACCTTC
>TRBJ2-5|NA|NA|TRBV5-1
CASSITGGETQYF
TGCGCCAGCAGCATCACAGGAGGAGAGACCCAGTACTTC
>TRBJ2-1|NA|NA|TRBV6-5
CASSYPYGEQFF
TGTGCCAGCAGTTACCCCTACGGGGAGCAGTTCTTC
>TRBJ2-7|NA|NA|TRBV6-1
CAISWDISYEQYF
TGTGCCATCTCTTGGGACATTTCCTACGAGCAGTACTTC
>TRBJ2-5|NA|few|TRBV25-1
CASSGREKETQYF
TGTGCCAGCAGCGGAAGGGAGAAAGAGACCCAGTACTTC
>TRBJ1-1|NA|few|TRBV7-2
CASSFSAQGEAFF
TGTGCCAGCAGCTTCTCCGCCCAAGGGGAGGCTTTCTTT
>TRBJ2-1|NA|NA|TRBV2
CASRDGGVKWFF
TGTGCCAGCAGGGATGGGGGCGTGAAGTGGTTCTTC
>TRBJ2-5|TRBD2|few|TRBV10-2
CASRFGGTYQETQYF
TGCGCCAGCAGATTCGGGGGGACGTACCAAGAGACCCAGTACTTC
>TRBJ2-5|NA|NA|TRBV14
CASSQIQETQYF
TGTGCCAGCAGCCAGATACAAGAGACCCAGTACTTC
>TRBJ2-3|NA|NA|TRBV29-1
CNVVQLTITDTQYF
TGCAACGTTGTTCAGCTGACAATCACAGATACGCAGTATTTT
>TRBJ1-2|NA|NA|TRBV12-3/TRBV12-4
CASSTGARRGYTF
TGCGCCAGCAGTACGGGGGCGCGTAGGGGCTACACCTTC
>TRBJ2-1|TRBD2|NA|TRBV20-1
CSARASGGHFAEPYNEQFF
TGCAGTGCTAGGGCTAGCGGGGGGCACTTCGCTGAGCCCTACAATGAGCAGTTCTTC
>TRBJ2-5|NA|NA|TRBV7-9
CAAQSRTTEGFETQYF
TGTGCCGCACAATCGAGGACGACAGAGGGGTTTGAGACCCAGTACTTC
>TRBJ1-1|NA|many|TRBV20-1
CSARGGENTEAFF
TGCAGTGCTAGAGGTGGAGAGAACACTGAAGCTTTCTTT
>TRBJ2-7|NA|few|TRBV20-1
CSAADFPGGDRAYEQYF
TGCAGTGCTGCAGACTTTCCCGGGGGTGATCGTGCATACGAGCAGTACTTC
>TRBJ2-7|TRBD1|NA|TRBV7-2
CASSLVGQGPYEQYF
TGTGCCAGCAGCTTAGTTGGACAGGGTCCCTACGAGCAGTACTTC
>TRBJ2-3|NA|NA|TRBV29-1
CSVVRAADTQYF
TGCAGCGTTGTCAGGGCCGCAGATACGCAGTATTTT
>TRBJ1-4|NA|NA|TRBV2
CASIAGTVIEKLFF
TGTGCCAGCATCGCGGGGACCGTGATTGAAAAACTGTTTTTT
>TRBJ1-1|TRBD1|NA|TRBV20-1
CSALNRGGLENTEAFF
TGCAGTGCCCTAAACAGGGGGGGCTTGGAAAACACTGAAGCTTTCTTT
>TRBJ2-2|NA|NA|TRBV29-1
CSVEVPIGELFF
TGCAGCGTTGAAGTCCCGATCGGGGAGCTGTTTTTT
>TRBJ2-7|NA|NA|TRBV5-1
CASSVDLTYEQYF
TGCGCCAGCAGCGTGGACCTTACCTACGAGCAGTACTTC
>TRBJ2-7|TRBD2|NA|TRBV4-3
CASSQAGLAGREQYF
TGCGCCAGCAGCCAAGCAGGACTAGCTGGGCGCGAGCAGTACTTC
>TRBJ2-5|TRBD1|NA|TRBV25-1
CASSRQGMTETQYF
TGTGCCAGCAGTCGACAGGGGATGACAGAGACCCAGTACTTC
>TRBJ2-7|TRBD1|NA|TRBV7-9
CASSPTGTEVYEQYF
TGTGCCAGCAGCCCGACCGGGACAGAAGTCTACGAGCAGTACTTC
>TRBJ1-2|NA|few|TRBV4-2
CASSQEWTNYGYTF
TGTGCCAGCAGCCAAGAATGGACTAACTATGGCTACACCTTC
>TRBJ2-3|TRBD1|NA|TRBV29-1
CSVEGSSGQGIADTQYF
TGCAGCGTTGAGGGCAGCTCGGGACAGGGCATCGCAGATACGCAGTATTTT
>TRBJ2-3|NA|NA|TRBV13
CASSWASEHTDTQYF
TGTGCCAGCAGTTGGGCTAGCGAGCACACAGATACGCAGTATTTT
>TRBJ2-3|NA|NA|TRBV3-1
CASSQVAGGDTQYF
TGTGCCAGCAGCCAAGTAGCCGGGGGAGATACGCAGTATTTT
>TRBJ1-1|NA|NA|TRBV2
CASSEQPTTNTEAFF
TGTGCCAGCAGTGAACAGCCGACCACAAACACTGAAGCTTTCTTT
>TRBJ2-5|NA|few|TRBV7-2
CASSPQPTGLGFEQYF
TGTGCCAGCAGCCCTCAGCCTACGGGACTGGGTTTTGAGCAGTACTTC
>TRBJ2-1|TRBD2|NA|TRBV4-3
CASSQKGGLAGGLDEQFF
TGCGCCAGCAGCCAGAAAGGGGGACTAGCGGGAGGGTTGGATGAGCAGTTCTTC
>TRBJ2-5|NA|NA|TRBV27
CASRPVGQETQYF
TGTGCCAGTAGACCAGTCGGGCAGGAGACCCAGTACTTC
>TRBJ2-7|NA|NA|TRBV7-2
CASSLNGDSSYEQYF
TGTGCCAGCAGCTTAAATGGGGATAGTTCCTACGAGCAGTACTTC
>TRBJ2-1|NA|NA|TRBV7-9
CASSLREQFF
TGTGCCAGCAGCTTGAGGGAACAGTTCTTC
>TRBJ2-1|NA|NA|TRBV20-1
CSARDHRLASNEQFF
TGCAGTGCTAGAGATCATAGGCTAGCGAGCAATGAGCAGTTCTTC
>TRBJ1-2|NA|NA|TRBV20-1
CSAKEQGSGYTF
TGCAGTGCTAAGGAGCAGGGGAGTGGCTACACCTTC
>TRBJ2-7|NA|few|TRBV28
CASSRDFYEQYF
TGTGCCAGCAGCCGCGACTTCTACGAGCAGTACTTC
>TRBJ2-2|TRBD1|NA|TRBV5-1
CASSIDRGNTGELFF
TGCGCCAGCAGCATAGACAGGGGCAACACCGGGGAGCTGTTTTTT
>TRBJ2-1|NA|NA|TRBV3-1
CASSQELSGRETQFF
TGTGCCAGCAGCCAAGAGCTCTCGGGACGCGAGACCCAGTTCTTC
>TRBJ1-1|NA|NA|TRBV28
CASSLPALAEAFF
TGTGCCAGCAGTTTGCCTGCTTTGGCTGAAGCTTTCTTT
>TRBJ1-2|NA|NA|TRBV20-1
CSAHHGTIYGYTF
TGCAGTGCGCATCACGGAACCATCTATGGCTACACCTTC
>TRBJ2-3|NA|NA|TRBV29-1
CSVVRDNTDTQYF
TGCAGCGTTGTAAGGGACAATACAGATACGCAGTATTTT
>TRBJ2-5|NA|NA|TRBV7-9
CASSLRAGWETQYF
TGTGCCAGCAGCTTAAGGGCGGGTTGGGAGACCCAGTACTTC
>TRBJ1-4|NA|NA|TRBV5-5
CASSFQDSNNEKLFF
TGTGCCAGCAGCTTCCAGGACAGTAATAATGAAAAACTGTTTTTT
>TRBJ2-1|NA|NA|TRBV20-1
CSARWAALSYNEQFF
TGCAGTGCTAGATGGGCGGCCCTTTCCTACAATGAGCAGTTCTTC
>TRBJ2-1|NA|NA|TRBV20-1
CSVEAGLQEQFF
TGCAGTGTCGAGGCGGGACTGCAAGAGCAGTTCTTC
>TRBJ1-1|NA|NA|TRBV4-2
CASSQDPGMNTEAFF
TGTGCCAGCAGCCAAGATCCGGGGATGAACACTGAAGCTTTCTTT